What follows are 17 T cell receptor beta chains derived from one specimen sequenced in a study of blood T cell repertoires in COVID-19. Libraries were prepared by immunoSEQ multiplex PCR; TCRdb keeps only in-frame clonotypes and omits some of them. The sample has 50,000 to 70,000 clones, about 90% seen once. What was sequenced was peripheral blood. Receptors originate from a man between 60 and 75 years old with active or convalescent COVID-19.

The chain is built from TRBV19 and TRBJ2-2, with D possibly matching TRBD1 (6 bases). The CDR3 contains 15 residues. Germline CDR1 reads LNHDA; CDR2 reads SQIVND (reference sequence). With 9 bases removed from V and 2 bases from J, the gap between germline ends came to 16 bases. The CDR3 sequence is CASLSGTLNTGELFF. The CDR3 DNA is TGTGCCAGCTTATCCGGGACACTCAACACCGGGGAGCTGTTTTTT.

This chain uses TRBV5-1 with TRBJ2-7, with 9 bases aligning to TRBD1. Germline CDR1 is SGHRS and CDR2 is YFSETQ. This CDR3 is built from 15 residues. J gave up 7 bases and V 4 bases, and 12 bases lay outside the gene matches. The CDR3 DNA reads TGCGCCAGCAGCCTACTAGAGACAGGGGGGCAGGAGCAGTACTTC. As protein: CASSLLETGGQEQYF.

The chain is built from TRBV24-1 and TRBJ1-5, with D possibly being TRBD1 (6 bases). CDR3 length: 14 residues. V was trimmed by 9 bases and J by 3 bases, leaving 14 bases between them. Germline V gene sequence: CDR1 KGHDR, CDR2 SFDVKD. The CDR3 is CATAGGQDNQPQHF. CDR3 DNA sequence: TGTGCCACCGCTGGGGGCCAAGACAATCAGCCCCAGCATTTT.

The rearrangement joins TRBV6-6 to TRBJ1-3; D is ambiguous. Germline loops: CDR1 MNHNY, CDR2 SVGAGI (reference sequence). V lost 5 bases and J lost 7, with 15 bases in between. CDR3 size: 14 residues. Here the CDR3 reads CASSHLAGGNTIYF. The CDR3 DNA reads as TGTGCCAGCAGTCACCTGGCAGGTGGGAACACCATATATTTT.

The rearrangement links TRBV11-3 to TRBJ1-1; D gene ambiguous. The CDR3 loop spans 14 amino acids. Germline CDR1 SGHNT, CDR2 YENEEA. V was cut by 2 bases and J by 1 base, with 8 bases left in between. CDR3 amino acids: CASSLSGTNTEAFF. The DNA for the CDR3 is TGTGCCAGCAGCTTATCAGGAACGAACACTGAAGCTTTCTTT.

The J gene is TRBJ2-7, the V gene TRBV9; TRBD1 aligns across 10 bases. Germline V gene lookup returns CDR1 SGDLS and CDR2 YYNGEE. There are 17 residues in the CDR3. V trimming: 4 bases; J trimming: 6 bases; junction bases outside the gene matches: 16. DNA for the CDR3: TGTGCCAGCAGCCCTCTGGGGACAGGGGCTGTCCTACCCGAGCAGTACTTC. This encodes CASSPLGTGAVLPEQYF.

The CDR3 loop reads CASSEGSGYQPQHF. The CDR3 DNA is TGTGCCAGCAGTGAAGGGTCAGGGTATCAGCCCCAGCATTTT. The chain employs TRBV6-4 and TRBJ1-5; D may be TRBD1 (5 bases). The germline V gene has CDR1 MRHNA and CDR2 SNTAGT. Trimming removed 3 bases from V and 5 bases from J, with 11 bases in between. This CDR3 contains 14 residues.

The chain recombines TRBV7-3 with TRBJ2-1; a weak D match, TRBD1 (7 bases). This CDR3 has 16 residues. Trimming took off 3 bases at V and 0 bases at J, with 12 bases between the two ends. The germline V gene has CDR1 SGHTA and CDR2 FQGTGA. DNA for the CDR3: TGTGCCAGCAGCTTGTCGGGGGACAGCTCCTACAATGAGCAGTTCTTC. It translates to CASSLSGDSSYNEQFF.

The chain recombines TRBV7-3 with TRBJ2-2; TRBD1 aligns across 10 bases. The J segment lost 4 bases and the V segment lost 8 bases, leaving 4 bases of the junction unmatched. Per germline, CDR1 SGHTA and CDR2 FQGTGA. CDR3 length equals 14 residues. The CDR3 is CASRGTGATGELFF. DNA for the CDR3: TGTGCCAGCCGCGGGACAGGGGCCACCGGGGAGCTGTTTTTT.

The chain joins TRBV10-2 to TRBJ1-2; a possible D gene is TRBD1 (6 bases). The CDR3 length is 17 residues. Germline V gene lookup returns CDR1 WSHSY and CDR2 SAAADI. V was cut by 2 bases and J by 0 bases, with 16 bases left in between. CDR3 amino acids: CASSEASTGGPNYGYTF. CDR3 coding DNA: TGCGCCAGCAGTGAGGCGAGCACGGGGGGCCCTAACTATGGCTACACCTTC.

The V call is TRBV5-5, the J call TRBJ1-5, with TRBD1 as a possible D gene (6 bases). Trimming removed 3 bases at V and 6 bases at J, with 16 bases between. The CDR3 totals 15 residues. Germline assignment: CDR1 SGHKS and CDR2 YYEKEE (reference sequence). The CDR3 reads CASSSDRPLSQPQHF. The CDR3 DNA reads TGTGCCAGCAGCTCCGACAGGCCTTTAAGTCAGCCCCAGCATTTT.

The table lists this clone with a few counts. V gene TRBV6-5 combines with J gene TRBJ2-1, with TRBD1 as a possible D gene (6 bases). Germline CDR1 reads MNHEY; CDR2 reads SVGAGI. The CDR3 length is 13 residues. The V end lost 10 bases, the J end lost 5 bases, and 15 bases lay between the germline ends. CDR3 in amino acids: CATTPPGDNEQFF. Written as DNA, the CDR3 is TGTGCCACCACCCCCCCAGGGGACAATGAGCAGTTCTTC.

CDR3 in DNA: TGTGCCAGCAGCGTGCTAGCGGGGGTGGTGGGAGATACGCAGTATTTT. Protein: CASSVLAGVVGDTQYF. V is TRBV9 and J is TRBJ2-3, with 10 bases identical to TRBD2. The CDR3 spans 16 residues. The germline gives CDR1 SGDLS, CDR2 YYNGEE. Trimming at V came to 2 bases and at J to 5 bases, leaving 8 bases not matched to a gene.

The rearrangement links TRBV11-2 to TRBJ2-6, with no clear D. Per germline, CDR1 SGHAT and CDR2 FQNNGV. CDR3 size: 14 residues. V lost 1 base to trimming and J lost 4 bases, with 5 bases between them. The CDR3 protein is CASSLVSGANVLTF. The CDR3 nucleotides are TGTGCCAGCAGCTTAGTATCGGGGGCCAACGTCCTGACTTTC.

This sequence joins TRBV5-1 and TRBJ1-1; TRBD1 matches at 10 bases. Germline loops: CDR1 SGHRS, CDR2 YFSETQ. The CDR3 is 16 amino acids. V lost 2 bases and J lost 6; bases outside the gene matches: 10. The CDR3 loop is CASSLTTGGAKAEAFF. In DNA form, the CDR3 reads TGCGCCAGCAGCTTAACGACAGGGGGCGCGAAAGCTGAAGCTTTCTTT.

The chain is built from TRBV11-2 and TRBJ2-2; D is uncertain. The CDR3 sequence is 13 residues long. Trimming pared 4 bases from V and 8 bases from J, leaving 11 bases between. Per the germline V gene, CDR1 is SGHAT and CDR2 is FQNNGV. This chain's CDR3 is CASSSYTEGELFF. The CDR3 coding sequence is TGTGCCAGCAGCTCCTATACAGAGGGGGAGCTGTTTTTT.

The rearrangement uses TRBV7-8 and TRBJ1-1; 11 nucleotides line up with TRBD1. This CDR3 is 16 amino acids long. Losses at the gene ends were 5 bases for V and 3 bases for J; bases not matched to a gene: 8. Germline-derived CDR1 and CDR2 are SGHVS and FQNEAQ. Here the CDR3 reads CASSPRTGGSDTEAFF. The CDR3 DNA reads TGTGCCAGCAGCCCCAGGACAGGGGGCTCGGACACTGAAGCTTTCTTT.